The 24 T cell receptor beta chains given below trace back to one sample, sequenced in a study of PD-1 blockade in classical Hodgkin lymphoma. Only in-frame clones appear in the TCRdb table, and some are missing; sequencing was by immunoSEQ multiplex PCR. The sample has some 41,000 clones; roughly four fifths are singletons. Every patient relapsed after autologous stem cell transplantation, and brentuximab vedotin exposure varied. Material: peripheral blood mononuclear cells (PBMCs), obtained at baseline. These receptors were collected from a human donor with classical Hodgkin lymphoma.

Points on this clone: Other DNA sequences of this sample code for an identical CDR3. The V gene is TRBV6-5, the J gene TRBJ1-2, with D unclear. Trimming shortened V by 2 bases and J by 3 bases, and 7 bases separated the two germline ends. Germline-derived CDR1 and CDR2 are MNHEY and SVGAGI. The CDR3 is 13 amino acids. The CDR3 sequence is CASSYNRDYGYTF. CDR3 DNA sequence: TGTGCCAGCAGTTACAACCGGGACTATGGCTACACCTTC.

This clone was observed a single time. The chain employs TRBV7-3 and TRBJ2-7; 10 bases are shared with TRBD1. The trim removed 8 bases at V and 5 bases at J, leaving 9 bases unmatched. The CDR3 extends over 14 amino acids. The germline V gene encodes CDR1 SGHTA and CDR2 FQGTGA. The CDR3 DNA follows: TGTGCCAGCTCCCCTCGGGACAGGGGCAACGAGCAGTACTTC. The encoded protein is CASSPRDRGNEQYF.

V gene TRBV5-1 combines with J gene TRBJ2-2, with TRBD1 matching 7 bases. Germline trimming cut 4 bases from V and 5 bases from J; bases unmatched to any gene: 5. Germline V gene lookup returns CDR1 SGHRS and CDR2 YFSETQ. The CDR3 runs 14 residues. CDR3 protein: CASSRLQGTGELFF. In DNA, the CDR3 is TGCGCCAGCAGCCGCTTACAGGGGACCGGGGAGCTGTTTTTT.

This clone was observed once. The CDR3 is CASSPPGGYQETQYF. The CDR3 DNA reads as TGTGCCAGCTCACCTCCGGGCGGTTACCAAGAGACCCAGTACTTC. V gene TRBV18 combines with J gene TRBJ2-5; the D is unclear. Trimming cost V 3 bases and J 0 bases, with 11 bases left between them. CDR1 is KGHSH, CDR2 LQKENI, per germline. This CDR3 has 15 amino acids.

The genes are TRBV6-1 and TRBJ1-2, with no clear D. Trimming cost V 1 base and J 4 bases, with 10 bases left between them. The CDR3 consists of 14 residues. Germline CDR1 is MNHNS and CDR2 is SASEGT. CDR3 sequence: CASSEEGTSYGYTF. For the CDR3, the DNA is TGTGCCAGCAGTGAAGAGGGTACCAGCTATGGCTACACCTTC.

The CDR3 nucleotides are TGTGCCAGCAGCTTGGGACTAGCGGCCACCTACGAGCAGTACTTC. Translating it yields CASSLGLAATYEQYF. V gene TRBV9 combines with J gene TRBJ2-7; 11 nucleotides agree with TRBD2. This CDR3 comprises 15 residues. Germline V gene sequence: CDR1 SGDLS, CDR2 YYNGEE. Trimming took 4 bases from V and 2 from J; bases not matched to a gene: 5.

V is TRBV7-3 and J is TRBJ2-1; D unresolved. Germline CDR1 reads SGHTA; CDR2 reads FQGTGA. Between the trimmed V and J ends, which lost 5 bases and 0 bases, there was a span of 11 bases. The CDR3 sequence is 15 residues long. The CDR3 DNA is TGTGCCAGCAGCGGGCAGCCGAGCTCCTACAATGAGCAGTTCTTC. This sequence encodes CASSGQPSSYNEQFF.

V is TRBV23-1 and J is TRBJ2-2; D may be TRBD1 (6 bases). TRBV23-1 is annotated as an ORF whose role is uncertain. Between the trimmed V and J ends, which lost 4 bases and 0 bases, there was a span of 9 bases. The CDR3 has 15 amino acids. The chain's CDR3 is CASSPRDTNTGELFF. CDR3 bases: TGCGCCAGCAGTCCCCGGGACACGAACACCGGGGAGCTGTTTTTT.

V usage is TRBV19 and J usage is TRBJ1-6; D is ambiguous. V dropped 9 bases and J dropped 4 bases, with 13 bases sitting between them. CDR3 length: 14 amino acids. Per the germline V gene, CDR1 is LNHDA and CDR2 is SQIVND (reference sequence). This CDR3 is CASGRAAYNSPLHF. DNA for the CDR3: TGTGCCAGCGGGAGGGCAGCTTATAATTCACCCCTCCACTTT.

Only a few counts were recorded for this clone. J is TRBJ2-1 and V is TRBV28; tentative D call: TRBD2 (5 bases). Germline values: CDR1 MDHEN, CDR2 SYDVKM. Trimming removed 2 bases from V and 9 bases from J, with 14 bases in between. The CDR3 is made up of 14 amino acids. The CDR3 protein is CASSLGGRAGEQFF. The CDR3 nucleotides are TGTGCCAGCAGTTTAGGAGGTAGGGCGGGTGAGCAGTTCTTC.

The chain has TRBV13 and TRBJ1-1; D may be TRBD1 (6 bases). CDR3 length equals 13 residues. Germline CDR1 and CDR2: PRHDT and FYEKMQ (reference sequence). Trimming cost V 1 base and J 4 bases, with 7 bases left between them. CDR3 DNA: TGTGCCAGCAGCTTAGACAGGGCCACTGAAGCTTTCTTT. Its translation is CASSLDRATEAFF.

Within the sample, this clone is medium-sized. The junction does not match germline at one end; this may be a read error. The chain carries TRBV9 and TRBJ2-2; perhaps TRBD1 as D (6 bases). CDR1 and CDR2 from the germline V gene are SGDLS and YYNGEE. CDR3 length: 16 residues. The CDR3 DNA follows: TGTGCCAGCAGCCCCGGACAGCTTTCTAACAGCGGGGAGCTGTTTTTT. Its protein is CASSPGQLSNSGELFF.

This clone was recorded a few times. V gene TRBV7-2 combines with J gene TRBJ1-5, with TRBD1 identical over 7 bases. The germline V gene encodes CDR1 SGHTA and CDR2 FQGNSA. J was trimmed by 3 bases and V by 1 base; bases with no gene match: 12. CDR3 length: 18 residues. CDR3 bases: TGTGCCAGCAGCTTAGGTTTAAGGGGGCGGAGGGACAATCAGCCCCAGCATTTT. Its protein product is CASSLGLRGRRDNQPQHF.

This clone was seen only a few times. This chain joins TRBV28 and TRBJ2-5; 7 bases align to TRBD2. The CDR3 has 16 residues. V shed 2 bases and J 4 bases; nucleotides not matched to a gene: 10. CDR1 is MDHEN and CDR2 is SYDVKM in the germline V gene. CDR3 nucleotides: TGTGCCAGCAGTTTAGGTGGCGGGAGTCGGAGAGAGACCCAGTACTTC. Protein product: CASSLGGGSRRETQYF.

The chain couples TRBV6-1 to TRBJ1-2; possible D gene TRBD1, 6 bases. The germline V gene has CDR1 MNHNS and CDR2 SASEGT. This CDR3 is 14 amino acids long. V lost 3 bases to trimming and J lost 6 bases, with 14 bases between them. Here the CDR3 DNA reads TGTGCCAGCAGTGATATCCACAGGGTAGATGGCTACACCTTC. Protein product: CASSDIHRVDGYTF.

The chain combines TRBV28 with TRBJ2-5, with a possible D match to TRBD1 (6 bases). V lost 3 bases and J 2 bases, leaving 13 bases between the germline ends. The CDR3 loop spans 15 amino acids. The germline V gene has CDR1 MDHEN and CDR2 SYDVKM. CDR3 amino acids: CASSFGTYDQETQYF. CDR3 bases: TGTGCCAGCAGTTTTGGGACATACGATCAAGAGACCCAGTACTTC.

The genes are TRBV19 and TRBJ2-2; 8 positions agree with TRBD1. The CDR3 covers 16 residues. V lost 5 bases and J lost 5; bases outside the gene matches: 10. Germline assignment: CDR1 LNHDA and CDR2 SQIVND (reference sequence). CDR3 bases: TGTGCCAGTAGTGCCCGATTCGGACAGGGAACCGGGGAGCTGTTTTTT. Translation: CASSARFGQGTGELFF.

This sequence joins TRBV5-4 and TRBJ2-1; 13 bases are shared with TRBD2. With 5 bases clipped from V and 3 bases from J, the junction kept 2 bases outside the gene matches. This CDR3 region has 15 residues. In germline, CDR1 is SGHNT, CDR2 YYREEE (reference sequence). The CDR3 sequence is CASRGTSGNYNEQFF. The CDR3 coding sequence is TGTGCCAGCAGAGGGACTAGCGGGAACTACAATGAGCAGTTCTTC.

This chain joins TRBV29-1 and TRBJ1-4; D is ambiguous. V was pared by 2 bases and J by 14 bases, with 18 bases between. CDR3 length: 13 residues. In germline, CDR1 is SQVTM, CDR2 ANQGSEA. The CDR3 DNA follows: TGCAGCGTTGAATGGGGAAGGGCCCGGAGGCTGTTTTTT. It encodes CSVEWGRARRLFF.

The rearrangement joins TRBV28 to TRBJ1-2; D is ambiguous. V was pared by 6 bases and J by 4 bases, with 12 bases between. CDR1 is MDHEN and CDR2 is SYDVKM in the germline V gene. The CDR3 spans 13 residues. The chain's CDR3 is CASSTTRTYGYTF. CDR3 nucleotides: TGTGCCAGCAGCACCACTCGAACCTATGGCTACACCTTC.

The rearrangement uses TRBV28 and TRBJ2-5; D is unclear. This CDR3 spans 16 amino acids. The germline CDR1 and CDR2 sequences are MDHEN and SYDVKM. V lost 3 bases, J lost 4 bases, and 18 bases lay in between. CDR3 protein: CASSFRRREIVETQYF. The CDR3 DNA is TGTGCCAGCAGTTTCCGCCGACGTGAAATCGTAGAGACCCAGTACTTC. Supplemented by reference TRBV28 and TRBJ2-5, the full variable domain reads DVKVTQSSRYLVKRTGEKVFLECVQDMDHENMFWYRQDPGLGLRLIYFSYDVKMKEKGDIPEGYSVSREKKERFSLILESASTNQTSMYLCASSFRRREIVETQYFGPGTRLLVL.

V usage is TRBV11-2 and J usage is TRBJ2-3; 11 nucleotides agree with TRBD2. From germline, CDR1 is SGHAT and CDR2 FQNNGV. The CDR3 sequence is 17 residues long. V dropped 5 bases and J dropped 0; count of bases not matched to a gene: 7. The CDR3 DNA reads TGTGCCAGCAGCATCGACCGGACTAGCGGGAGCACAGATACGCAGTATTTT. This translates into CASSIDRTSGSTDTQYF. Using reference TRBV11-2 and TRBJ2-3 for the parts outside the CDR3, the full variable domain is EAGVAQSPRYKIIEKRQSVAFWCNPISGHATLYWYQQILGQGPKLLIQFQNNGVVDDSQLPKDRFSAERLKGVDSTLKIQPAKLEDSAVYLCASSIDRTSGSTDTQYFGPGTRLTVL.

This rearrangement joins TRBV7-9 to TRBJ1-1, with 7 positions matching TRBD1. The CDR3 consists of 15 residues. The J segment lost 9 bases and the V segment lost 3 bases, leaving 13 bases of the junction unmatched. The germline V gene has CDR1 SEHNR and CDR2 FQNEAQ (reference sequence). The DNA for the CDR3 is TGTGCCAGCAGCTTGCTCACAACCGGGACAGAACAAGCTTTCTTT. Its protein is CASSLLTTGTEQAFF.

The chain links TRBV28 to TRBJ1-2; 9 bases align to TRBD1. There are 13 residues in the CDR3. The trim removed 6 bases at V and 7 bases at J, leaving 6 bases unmatched. Per germline, CDR1 MDHEN and CDR2 SYDVKM. The CDR3 loop reads CASSGQGRSGYTF. In nucleotides, the CDR3 is TGTGCCAGCAGCGGACAGGGGAGGAGTGGCTACACCTTC.